The 32 T cell receptor beta chains reported below all come from one sample, sequenced in a study of CD8+CD57+ T cells in acquired aplastic anemia. Profiling of TCR beta VDJ combinations and CDR3 sequences used genomic DNA as template. A single record per CDR3 protein comes from TCRdb applying MiXCR to the reads. The sample consists of around 400,000 distinct CDR3 sequences, 55% to 70% of them appearing once. Source material: sorted CD4+, CD8+, or CD8+CD57+ T cells (not recorded which) from PBMCs. Every receptor here comes from a human donor in good health, serving as a control.

This clonotype was recorded at least ten times. This chain joins TRBV3-1 and TRBJ2-7; no definite D call. Trimming removed 1 base from V and 1 base from J, with 14 bases in between. This CDR3 is built from 16 residues. The V gene's germline CDR1 is LGHDT and CDR2 YNNKEL (reference sequence). The CDR3 is CASSQAYLAFSYEQYF. The CDR3 DNA sequence: TGTGCCAGCAGCCAAGCCTACCTGGCATTTTCCTACGAGCAGTACTTC.

The chain links TRBV11-2 to TRBJ2-3, with 10 nucleotides matching TRBD1. After removal of 9 bases from V and 4 bases from J, the junction contained 10 bases not matched to a gene. Germline values: CDR1 SGHAT, CDR2 FQNNGV. There are 15 residues in the CDR3. CDR3 bases: TGTGCCAGTAGCGACAGGGGGCGCGAGGCAGATACGCAGTATTTT. It is translated as CASSDRGREADTQYF.

V gene TRBV12-3 or TRBV12-4 combines with J gene TRBJ1-2, with no clear D. This CDR3 region has 14 residues. Deletions cut 3 bases from V and 4 bases from J, with 12 bases between. The CDR3 here is CASSFQAMGYGYTF. CDR3 DNA: TGTGCCAGCAGTTTTCAGGCGATGGGCTATGGCTACACCTTC.

The sample holds many counts of this clonotype. V is TRBV9 and J is TRBJ1-3; TRBD1 agrees at 8 bases. V lost 3 bases to trimming and J lost 1 base; unmatched junction nucleotides: 0. This CDR3 region has 14 residues. Germline V CDR1 and CDR2: SGDLS, YYNGEE. CDR3 sequence: CASSGTGSGNTIYF. The CDR3 DNA sequence: TGTGCCAGCAGCGGGACAGGGTCTGGAAACACCATATATTTT.

The chain links TRBV12-3 or TRBV12-4 to TRBJ2-1, with D possibly matching TRBD2 (7 bases). This CDR3 has 16 amino acids. With 7 bases removed from V and 8 bases from J, the gap between germline ends came to 24 bases. CDR3 in DNA: TGTGCCAGCACCGACCAGGGGTACCAGGGGAGGGATGAGCAGTTCTTC. It codes for CASTDQGYQGRDEQFF.

This clonotype occurred a few times. The chain employs TRBV11-2 and TRBJ2-7; D may match TRBD1 or TRBD2 (5 bases each). Germline loops: CDR1 SGHAT, CDR2 FQNNGV. The CDR3 totals 15 residues. V shed 2 bases and J shed 6 bases, with 17 bases lying between them. Here the CDR3 DNA reads TGTGCCAGCAGCTTACTGGGGGTACCCCCGTCCGAGCAGTACTTC. Protein sequence: CASSLLGVPPSEQYF.

With respect to this clonotype: The CDR3 carries no conserved terminal phenylalanine or tryptophan, so it likely arises from a read error. No DNA is shown, since the ends of the CDR3 on it are uncertain; the CDR3 is the one TCRdb lists. The chain employs TRBV7-3 and TRBJ1-2; the table's D call of TRBD1 was not tested on the DNA. Looked up from germline, CDR1 is SGHTA and CDR2 is FQGTGA. The CDR3 has 13 residues if both end residues are counted. This CDR3 reads CASSLTLRGAYDQ.

The chain couples TRBV7-3 to TRBJ1-3; no reliable D call. The CDR3 spans 14 residues. V was pared by 8 bases and J by 7 bases, with 18 bases between. CDR1 and CDR2 (germline): SGHTA, FQGTGA. CDR3 nucleotide sequence: TGTGCCAGCGGCCCGGACGGGCGACGGAACACCATATATTTT. Protein sequence: CASGPDGRRNTIYF.

With regard to this clonotype: Germline is not matched at one junction end, which may reflect a read error. The chain joins TRBV9 to TRBJ1-1; D is ambiguous. The CDR3 runs to 15 residues. Germline lookup yields CDR1 SGDLS and CDR2 YYNGEE. Here the CDR3 DNA reads TGCGCCAGCCGAGGAGGTTGGTATGCGAACACTGAAGCTTTCTTT. This gives the protein CASRGGWYANTEAFF.

This chain joins TRBV6-2 or TRBV6-3 and TRBJ2-5, with 7 bases lining up with TRBD1. V dropped 7 bases and J dropped 1; count of bases not matched to a gene: 21. The germline CDR1 and CDR2 sequences are MNHEY and SVGEGT. The CDR3 spans 19 residues. CDR3 loop: CASNLWVGPGAGGQETQYF. The DNA for the CDR3 is TGTGCCAGCAACCTATGGGTGGGCCCCGGGGCAGGGGGCCAAGAGACCCAGTACTTC.

The rearrangement uses TRBV9 and TRBJ1-1; 7 positions match TRBD1. With V trimmed by 4 bases and J by 7 bases, 13 bases remained unmatched. The length of the CDR3 is 15 residues. In germline, CDR1 is SGDLS, CDR2 YYNGEE. The CDR3 loop is CASSLQGTATHEAFF. DNA for the CDR3: TGTGCCAGCAGCCTCCAGGGGACAGCGACGCATGAAGCTTTCTTT.

In the case of this clonotype: The germline gene is not matched at one end of the junction; a read error may be the cause. This chain joins TRBV12-3 or TRBV12-4 and TRBJ2-3; no firm D call. The CDR3 has 15 amino acids. For the CDR3, the DNA is TGCGCCAGCTGTCACGTCGGTTCAAGCACAGATACGCAGTATTTT. Translated, it gives CASCHVGSSTDTQYF.

This clonotype was seen ten or more times. The V gene is TRBV6-5, the J gene TRBJ2-2; weak D call: TRBD1 (5 bases). In germline, CDR1 is MNHEY, CDR2 SVGAGI. V was cut by 6 bases and J by 1 base, with 15 bases left in between. The CDR3 spans 16 residues. The DNA of the CDR3 is TGTGCCAGCAGACCGGTCGACAGAAGGAACACCGGGGAGCTGTTTTTT. The encoded protein is CASRPVDRRNTGELFF.

For this clonotype: One junction end disagrees with the germline gene, perhaps due to a read error. The chain recombines TRBV5-5 with TRBJ2-1, with 8 bases aligning to TRBD1. This CDR3 region has 16 residues. From germline, CDR1 is SGHKS and CDR2 YYEKEE (reference sequence). The CDR3, as DNA: TGTGCCAGCAGCTTGGGGACAGGGCCGGATAACAATAAGCAGTTCTTC. This sequence encodes CASSLGTGPDNNKQFF.

With regard to this clonotype: The junction and the germline gene differ at one end; a read error may be behind it. This sequence joins TRBV7-2 and TRBJ2-3; maybe TRBD1 (5 bases). This CDR3 is built from 12 residues. CDR1 is SGHTA, CDR2 FQGNSA, per germline. The CDR3 is CANSSHRDTQYF. In DNA, the CDR3 is TGTGCCAACAGCTCTCACAGGGATACGCAGTATTTT.

This clonotype has at least ten counts. This rearrangement joins TRBV28 to TRBJ1-1, with 9 bases fitting TRBD1. Unmatched junction bases numbered 12, after V lost 5 bases and J lost 2 bases. In germline, CDR1 is MDHEN, CDR2 SYDVKM. The CDR3 extends over 17 amino acids. CDR3 amino acids: CASSPMWETGGNTEAFF. CDR3 nucleotides: TGTGCCAGCAGTCCCATGTGGGAGACAGGGGGTAACACTGAAGCTTTCTTT.

This chain links TRBV20-1 with TRBJ1-4; TRBD1 aligns across 9 bases. The ends lost 1 base at V and 8 bases at J; junction bases unmatched: 5. This CDR3 spans 14 amino acids. CDR1 is DFQATT, CDR2 SNEGSKA, per germline (reference sequence). The CDR3 DNA is TGCAGTGCTAGAGTCGGGACAGGGCAAGAAAAACTGTTTTTT. This encodes CSARVGTGQEKLFF.

The chain has TRBV20-1 and TRBJ2-7, with 11 nucleotides matching TRBD2. The length of the CDR3 is 15 residues. The junction had 7 bases not matched to a gene; V was cut back by 6 bases and J by 0 bases. Germline assignment: CDR1 DFQATT and CDR2 SNEGSKA (reference sequence). The CDR3 spells CSATSGGPSSYEQYF. For the CDR3, the DNA is TGCAGTGCAACTAGCGGGGGTCCTAGCTCCTACGAGCAGTACTTC.

This clonotype showed up many times. The chain couples TRBV19 to TRBJ1-1; tentatively, D is TRBD1 (5 bases). The V gene's germline CDR1 is LNHDA and CDR2 SQIVND (reference sequence). The CDR3 runs 15 residues. The ends were cut back, 1 base at V and 0 bases at J, with 9 bases in the middle. Here the CDR3 DNA reads TGTGCCAGTAGTATAGGACCGGGGCTGAACACTGAAGCTTTCTTT. Its protein product is CASSIGPGLNTEAFF.

Note on this clonotype: One junction end disagrees with the germline gene, perhaps due to a read error. This CDR3 is CASSTDRLWSQHF. The CDR3 coding sequence is TGTGCCAGTAGTACAGACAGGTTGTGGTCACAGCATTTC. The rearrangement links TRBV19 to TRBJ1-5, with TRBD1 as a possible D gene (6 bases). The CDR3 length is 13 residues. CDR1 is LNHDA and CDR2 is SQIVND in the germline V gene (reference sequence).

This clonotype was counted many times. The chain couples TRBV10-1 to TRBJ2-1; TRBD1 is a possible D gene (5 bases). The CDR3 is 17 amino acids. V gave up 0 bases and J gave up 2 bases, with 14 bases separating them. Germline CDR1 is WNHNN and CDR2 is SYGVQD (reference sequence). The CDR3 nucleotides are TGCGCCAGCAGTGAGTCTAGGCTAGGGGTCACCTACAATGAGCAGTTCTTC. This translates into CASSESRLGVTYNEQFF.

A note on this clonotype: Germline and junction disagree at one end, which may indicate a read error. The chain recombines TRBV7-2 with TRBJ1-1; D is unclear. In germline, CDR1 is SGHTA, CDR2 FQGNSA. CDR3 length equals 14 residues. The DNA of the CDR3 is TGTGCCAGCAGCCGACCGGAGTACCCAACTCATGCTTCCTTT. Translated: CASSRPEYPTHASF.

About this clonotype itself: At one boundary the junction diverges from the germline segment, which might be a read error. This chain joins TRBV7-2 and TRBJ2-3; tentative D call: TRBD1 (6 bases). CDR1 is SGHTA and CDR2 is FQGNSA in the germline V gene. This CDR3 has 13 amino acids. CDR3 DNA sequence: TGTGCCAGCACCACAGGGAGAGGGGATACGCAGAATTTT. Translating it yields CASTTGRGDTQNF. The variable domain in full, completed from reference TRBV7-2 and TRBJ2-3, reads GAGVSQSPSNKVTEKGKDVELRCDPISGHTALYWYRQSLGQGLEFLIYFQGNSAPDKSGLPSDRFSAERTGGSVSTLTIQRTQQEDSAVYLCASTTGRGDTQNFGPGTRLTVL.

This clonotype has just one count. The genes are TRBV7-8 and TRBJ1-2, with unresolved D. Trimming took 5 bases from V and 7 from J, leaving 14 bases between them. The CDR3 totals 13 residues. Germline loops: CDR1 SGHVS, CDR2 FQNEAQ. The DNA of the CDR3 is TGTGCCAGCAGCCGGAAAGGCCGCTCTGGCTACACCTTC. This encodes CASSRKGRSGYTF.

Details on this clonotype: No conserved phenylalanine or tryptophan is present at the end of the CDR3, so a read error is the likely explanation. The DNA is left out, because the CDR3 cannot be placed on it with certainty; the CDR3 is given as TCRdb lists it. This rearrangement joins TRBV14 to TRBJ2-7; the table's D call, TRBD1, has no DNA check behind it. The germline CDR1 and CDR2 sequences are SGHDN and FVKESK. The CDR3 is 13 residues long, counting both termini. CDR3 sequence: CASSPGGNRGHEI.

J is TRBJ2-1 and V is TRBV20-1, with D perhaps matching TRBD2 (6 bases). V was cut by 0 bases and J by 4 bases, with 13 bases left in between. From germline, CDR1 is DFQATT and CDR2 SNEGSKA (reference sequence). The CDR3 is 15 amino acids. DNA for the CDR3: TGCAGTGCTAGAGAAAAGGAGCGGGTTTACAATGAGCAGTTCTTC. It yields the protein CSAREKERVYNEQFF.

Comments on this clonotype: Relative to the germline gene, one junction end is altered; a read error may explain this. The rearrangement links TRBV20-1 to TRBJ2-2; the match to TRBD1 covers 8 bases. The germline V gene encodes CDR1 DFQATT and CDR2 SNEGSKA (reference sequence). The CDR3 covers 12 residues. CDR3 sequence: CSARTVTGDLFF. The CDR3 DNA is TGCAGTGCACGAACCGTGACAGGGGACCTGTTTTTT.

The gene calls are TRBV29-1 and TRBJ1-1, with D uncertain. V lost 8 bases, J lost 1 base, and 8 bases lay in between. The CDR3 is 11 amino acids. Germline CDR1 is SQVTM and CDR2 is ANQGSEA. CDR3 in DNA: TGCAGCTCTTGGGCGAACACTGAAGCTTTCTTT. Its protein product is CSSWANTEAFF.

This clonotype showed up many times. The genes are TRBV7-2 and TRBJ1-1; D possibly corresponds to TRBD1 (6 bases). Germline V CDR1 and CDR2: SGHTA, FQGNSA. V was trimmed by 1 base and J by 5 bases, leaving 8 bases between them. The CDR3 runs 13 residues. The CDR3: CASSLGTVTEAFF. DNA for the CDR3: TGTGCCAGCAGCTTAGGGACAGTAACTGAAGCTTTCTTT.

This clonotype was recorded only once. The chain has TRBV9 and TRBJ1-3, with 8 bases identical to TRBD1. There are 14 residues in the CDR3. Germline loops: CDR1 SGDLS, CDR2 YYNGEE. J lost 16 bases, V lost 5 bases, and 17 bases had no gene match. The CDR3 spells CASRHLQGGNYGYF. The CDR3 DNA is TGTGCCAGCAGACACCTACAGGGGGGAAACTATGGCTATTTT.

At least ten counts were recorded for this clonotype. A much bigger clone sits one base away, suggesting this may be a read error. This rearrangement joins TRBV6-2 or TRBV6-3 to TRBJ2-7; D is uncertain. V was cut by 6 bases and J by 3 bases, with 6 bases left in between. Germline loops: CDR1 MNHEY, CDR2 SVGEGT. The CDR3 is made up of 11 amino acids. CDR3 loop: CASSRDYEQYF. CDR3 bases: TGTGCCAGCAGCCGTGACTACGAGCAGTACTTC.

The rearrangement links TRBV12-5 to TRBJ1-6; possible D gene TRBD1, 6 bases. The length of the CDR3 is 14 residues. Germline values: CDR1 LGHNT, CDR2 FRNRAP. The V end lost 3 bases, the J end lost 5 bases, and 8 bases lay between the germline ends. The CDR3 region has the DNA TGTGCTAGTGGTTTCGGACAGCATAATTCACCCCTCCACTTT. Translating gives CASGFGQHNSPLHF.